The 3 T cell receptor beta chains below all came from one sample that was sequenced in a study of cytomegalovirus exposure and HLA in healthy donors. The PCR used 60 Vbeta and 13 Jbeta primers. Sequencing used immunoSEQ multiplex PCR; TCRdb keeps in-frame clones, though not all of them. This repertoire shows approximately 160,000 clones, around 76% found once; its top ten account for roughly 1%. The sequencing input was PBMCs. The receptors derive from a middle-aged woman in good health and CMV-seronegative.

The rearrangement joins TRBV27 to TRBJ2-4; TRBD2 matches 12 bases. CDR3 length equals 14 residues. The V gene end was trimmed by 6 bases and the J gene end by 8 bases; junction bases not matched to a gene: 5. Per germline, CDR1 MNHEY and CDR2 SMNVEV (reference sequence). The CDR3 here is CASRPTSGSYIQYF. In nucleotides, the CDR3 is TGTGCCAGCAGACCGACTAGCGGGAGCTACATTCAGTACTTC.

This clone showed up just a few times. This chain uses TRBV21-1 with TRBJ2-4; TRBD2 was called by the table and not checked on the DNA. TRBV21-1 is flagged as a pseudogene. CDR3 size: 16 residues. Written as DNA, the CDR3 is TGTGCCAGCAGCGGCCGGCGGGCGGGAAAGAAAAACATTCAGTACTTC. This sequence encodes CASSGRRAGKKNIQYF.

The chain employs TRBV27 and TRBJ1-2; 7 nucleotides match TRBD1. V dropped 5 bases and J dropped 5; count of bases not matched to a gene: 11. This CDR3 is 15 amino acids long. The V gene's germline CDR1 is MNHEY and CDR2 SMNVEV (reference sequence). As DNA, the CDR3 is TGTGCCAGCAGTCTTTATACAGGGGAGGAATATGGCTACACCTTC. Amino acids: CASSLYTGEEYGYTF.